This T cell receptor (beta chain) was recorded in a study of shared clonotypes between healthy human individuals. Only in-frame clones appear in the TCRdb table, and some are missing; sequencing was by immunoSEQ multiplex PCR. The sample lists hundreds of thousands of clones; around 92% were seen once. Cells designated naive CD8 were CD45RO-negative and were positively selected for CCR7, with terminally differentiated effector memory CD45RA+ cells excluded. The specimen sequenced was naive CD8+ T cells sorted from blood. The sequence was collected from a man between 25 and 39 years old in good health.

CDR3 amino acids: CASSSRDRRLYGGELFF. The CDR3 DNA is TGTGCCAGCAGCTCACGGGACAGACGACTTTATGGCGGGGAGCTGTTTTTT. This chain joins TRBV7-9 and TRBJ2-2; 7 nucleotides line up with TRBD1. This CDR3 has 17 residues. Germline loops: CDR1 SEHNR, CDR2 FQNEAQ (reference sequence). V trimming: 4 bases; J trimming: 7 bases; junction bases outside the gene matches: 15.